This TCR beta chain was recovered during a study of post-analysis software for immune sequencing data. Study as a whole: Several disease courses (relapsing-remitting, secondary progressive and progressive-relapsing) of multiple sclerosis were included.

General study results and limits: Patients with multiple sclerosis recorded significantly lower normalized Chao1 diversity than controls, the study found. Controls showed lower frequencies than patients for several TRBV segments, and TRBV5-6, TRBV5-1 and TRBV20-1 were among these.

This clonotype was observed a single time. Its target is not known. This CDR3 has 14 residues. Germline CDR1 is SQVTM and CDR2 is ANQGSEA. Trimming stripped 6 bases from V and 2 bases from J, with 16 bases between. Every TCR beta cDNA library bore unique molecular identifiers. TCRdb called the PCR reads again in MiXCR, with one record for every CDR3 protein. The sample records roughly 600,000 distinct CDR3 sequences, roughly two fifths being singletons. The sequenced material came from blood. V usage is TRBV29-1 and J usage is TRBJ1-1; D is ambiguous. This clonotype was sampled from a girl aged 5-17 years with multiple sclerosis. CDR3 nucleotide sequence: TGCAGCGTCCACAATAGGGCGGCTAACACTGAAGCTTTCTTT. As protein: CSVHNRAANTEAFF.